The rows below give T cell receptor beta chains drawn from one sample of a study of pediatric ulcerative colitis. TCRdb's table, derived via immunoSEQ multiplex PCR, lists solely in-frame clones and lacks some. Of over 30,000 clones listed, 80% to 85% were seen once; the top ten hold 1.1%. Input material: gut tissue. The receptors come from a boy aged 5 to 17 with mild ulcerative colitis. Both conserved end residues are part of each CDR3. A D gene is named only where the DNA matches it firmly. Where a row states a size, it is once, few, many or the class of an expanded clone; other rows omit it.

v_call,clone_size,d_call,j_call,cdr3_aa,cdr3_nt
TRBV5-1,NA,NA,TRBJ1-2,CASSFGLGGSVGGYTF,TGCGCCAGCAGCTTCGGTCTCGGGGGCTCGGTGGGCGGCTACACCTTC
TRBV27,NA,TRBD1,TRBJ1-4,CASGRTGGEKLFF,TGTGCCAGCGGACGGACAGGGGGGGAAAAACTGTTTTTT
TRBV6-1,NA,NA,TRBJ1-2,CASSESGFGYTF,TGTGCCAGCAGTGAATCTGGGTTTGGCTACACCTTC
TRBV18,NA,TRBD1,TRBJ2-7,CASSPYRDRGTYEQYF,TGTGCCAGCTCACCCTACCGGGACAGGGGAACCTACGAGCAGTACTTC
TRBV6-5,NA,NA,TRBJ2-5,CASSYERRETQYF,TGTGCCAGCAGTTACGAGCGGCGAGAGACCCAGTACTTC
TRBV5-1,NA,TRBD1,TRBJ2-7,CASSRDRVYEQYF,TGCGCCAGCAGCCGCGACAGGGTCTACGAGCAGTACTTC
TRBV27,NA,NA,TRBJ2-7,CASSWGGSYEQYF,TGTGCCAGCAGTTGGGGTGGCTCCTACGAGCAGTACTTC
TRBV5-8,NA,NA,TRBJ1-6,CASSLEGPNSPLHF,TGTGCCAGCAGCTTGGAGGGTCCTAATTCACCCCTCCACTTT
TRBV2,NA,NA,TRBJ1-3,CASSDGGGAGNTIYF,TGTGCCAGCAGTGACGGTGGGGGCGCGGGAAACACCATATATTTT
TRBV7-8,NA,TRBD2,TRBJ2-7,CASSYYPGLFHEQYF,TGTGCCAGCAGCTACTATCCGGGACTATTTCACGAGCAGTACTTC
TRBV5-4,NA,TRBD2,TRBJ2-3,CASSLRWRSGGTDTQYF,TGTGCCAGCAGCTTGAGGTGGCGTAGCGGGGGAACAGATACGCAGTATTTT
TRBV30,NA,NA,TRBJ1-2,CAWTRGGAGYGYTF,TGTGCCTGGACTCGGGGGGGCGCTGGCTATGGCTACACCTTC
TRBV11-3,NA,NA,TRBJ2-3,CASSRGGADTQYF,TGTGCCAGCAGTCGCGGGGGCGCAGATACGCAGTATTTT
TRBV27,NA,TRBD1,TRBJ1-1,CASSFDRGTEAFF,TGTGCCAGCAGTTTTGACAGGGGCACTGAAGCTTTCTTT
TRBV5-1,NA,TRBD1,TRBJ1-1,CASSPRDRGSNTEAFF,TGCGCCAGCAGCCCTCGGGACAGGGGCTCTAACACTGAAGCTTTCTTT
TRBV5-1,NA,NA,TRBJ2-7,CASSPGTEQYF,TGCGCCAGCAGCCCGGGGACTGAGCAGTACTTC
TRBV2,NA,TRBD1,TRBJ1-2,CASRLDRDYGYTF,TGTGCCAGCCGACTAGACAGGGACTATGGCTACACCTTC
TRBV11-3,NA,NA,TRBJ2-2,CASSLEAGELFF,TGTGCCAGCAGCTTAGAGGCCGGGGAGCTGTTTTTT
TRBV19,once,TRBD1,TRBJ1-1,CASSTDRGAEAFF,TGTGCCAGTAGTACCGACAGGGGCGCTGAAGCTTTCTTT
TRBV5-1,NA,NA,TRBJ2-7,CASSSVLWRPSYEQYF,TGCGCCAGCAGCTCAGTCCTTTGGCGGCCCTCCTACGAGCAGTACTTC
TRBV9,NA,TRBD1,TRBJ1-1,CASSVGPGQGVWNTEAFF,TGTGCCAGCAGCGTTGGCCCCGGACAGGGGGTTTGGAACACTGAAGCTTTCTTT
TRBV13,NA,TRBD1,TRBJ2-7,CASSQAAGTANEQYF,TGTGCCAGCAGCCAAGCTGCCGGGACAGCAAACGAGCAGTACTTC
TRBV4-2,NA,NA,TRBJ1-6,CASSQDWGYNSPLHF,TGTGCCAGCAGCCAAGATTGGGGCTATAATTCACCCCTCCACTTT
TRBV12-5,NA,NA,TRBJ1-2,CASGAGGRYTF,TGTGCTAGTGGGGCGGGAGGGCGCTACACCTTC
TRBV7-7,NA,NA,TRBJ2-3,CASSLVYTDTQYF,TGTGCTAGCAGCTTAGTATACACAGATACGCAGTATTTT
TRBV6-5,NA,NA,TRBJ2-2,CASSYVKAGELFF,TGTGCCAGCAGTTACGTAAAAGCCGGGGAGCTGTTTTTT
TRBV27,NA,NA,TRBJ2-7,CASSLAGQGLGQKYEQYF,TGTGCCAGCAGTCTAGCGGGACAGGGTTTGGGGCAGAAATACGAGCAGTACTTC
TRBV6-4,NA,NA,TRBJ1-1,CASSVTVNTEAFF,TGTGCCAGCAGTGTTACAGTCAACACTGAAGCTTTCTTT
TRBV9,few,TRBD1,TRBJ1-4,CASSVGGGQGGAEKLFF,TGTGCCAGCAGCGTAGGGGGCGGACAGGGAGGGGCGGAAAAACTGTTTTTT
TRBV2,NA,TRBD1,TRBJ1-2,CASQAPATGGVLIGYGYTF,TGTGCCAGCCAAGCCCCGGCAACAGGGGGAGTTTTGATTGGGTATGGCTACACCTTC
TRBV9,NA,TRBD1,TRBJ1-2,CASSDGQGYYGYTF,TGTGCCAGCAGCGACGGACAGGGGTACTATGGCTACACCTTC
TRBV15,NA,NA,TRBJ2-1,CATSLDSPLYNEQFF,TGTGCCACCAGCCTGGACAGCCCCCTGTACAATGAGCAGTTCTTC
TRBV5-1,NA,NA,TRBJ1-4,CASSSTGLPALNEKLFF,TGCGCCAGCAGCTCAACGGGACTCCCAGCTCTTAATGAAAAACTGTTTTTT
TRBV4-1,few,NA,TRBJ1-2,CASSPQRRTVYGYTF,TGCGCCAGCAGCCCCCAAAGACGGACAGTCTATGGCTACACCTTC
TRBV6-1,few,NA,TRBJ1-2,CASSEVTAANYGYTF,TGTGCCAGCAGTGAGGTGACAGCAGCTAACTATGGCTACACCTTC
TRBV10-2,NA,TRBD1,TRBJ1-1,CASRQGGRTEAFF,TGCGCCAGCAGGCAGGGGGGTAGGACTGAAGCTTTCTTT
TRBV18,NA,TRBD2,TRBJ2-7,CASSLASGGTYEQYF,TGTGCCAGCTCACTCGCTAGCGGGGGGACCTACGAGCAGTACTTC
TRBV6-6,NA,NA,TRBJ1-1,CASSFQGAEAFF,TGTGCCAGCAGTTTCCAGGGCGCTGAAGCTTTCTTT
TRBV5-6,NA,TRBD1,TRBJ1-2,CASSLAPGTGWRYTF,TGTGCCAGCAGCTTGGCCCCCGGGACAGGGTGGCGCTACACCTTC
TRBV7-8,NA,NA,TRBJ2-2,CASSLARDYYTGELFF,TGTGCCAGCAGCTTAGCGCGAGATTATTACACCGGGGAGCTGTTTTTT
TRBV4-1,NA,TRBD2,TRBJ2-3,CASSHDPSAGGVDTQYF,TGCGCCAGCAGCCATGACCCCTCTGCGGGGGGGGTAGATACGCAGTATTTT
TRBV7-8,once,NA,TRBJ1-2,CASSLVLSRRFNYGYTF,TGTGCCAGCAGCTTAGTGTTATCGAGACGATTTAACTATGGCTACACCTTC
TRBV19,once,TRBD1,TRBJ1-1,CASSIPRAGGWRAFF,TGTGCCAGTAGTATCCCCCGGGCAGGGGGATGGCGAGCTTTCTTT